This is a list of T cell receptor beta chains from one sample in a study of OX40 agonist ivuxolimab in advanced cancers. Generated by immunoSEQ multiplex PCR, the TCRdb table keeps only in-frame clones and is missing some. The sample records roughly 50,000 clones, 80% to 90% being singletons. The material sequenced was CD4+ or CD8+ T cells sorted from blood, taken in a trial of the OX40 agonist ivuxolimab. The receptors originated from an adult with an advanced solid tumor such as melanoma, head and neck, liver or kidney cancer. The CDR3 runs from the conserved cysteine through the conserved F or W. A D gene is named only where the DNA matches it firmly. Clone sizes are given selectively: once, few, many, or a class where the clone is expanded.

D gene: TRBD1; V gene: TRBV27; clone size: -; J gene: TRBJ2-2; CDR3 DNA: TGTGCCAGCAGTCAATGGACAGGGGGACTGTTTTTT; CDR3 protein: CASSQWTGGLFF
D gene: -; V gene: TRBV30; clone size: -; J gene: TRBJ2-5; CDR3 DNA: TGTGCCTGGAGTCCCGGGGAGACCCAGTACTTC; CDR3 protein: CAWSPGETQYF
D gene: -; V gene: TRBV7-2; clone size: -; J gene: TRBJ2-1; CDR3 DNA: TGTGCCAGCAGCTTAGTTGAATTTGAGCAGTTCTTC; CDR3 protein: CASSLVEFEQFF
D gene: -; V gene: TRBV5-4; clone size: -; J gene: TRBJ2-5; CDR3 DNA: TGTGCCAGCAGCCCCATAGGGCCCCTGAGCGGCGAGACCCAGTACTTC; CDR3 protein: CASSPIGPLSGETQYF
D gene: TRBD1; V gene: TRBV7-6; clone size: once; J gene: TRBJ1-1; CDR3 DNA: TGTGCCAGCAGCCTCCCCCCGACAGGGCCACGCGAGGAGTACATGAACACTGAAGCTTTCTTT; CDR3 protein: CASSLPPTGPREEYMNTEAFF
D gene: -; V gene: TRBV7-3; clone size: many; J gene: TRBJ2-2; CDR3 DNA: TGTGCCAGCAGCTCCAGGGTGTGGGCCGGGGAGCTGTTTTTT; CDR3 protein: CASSSRVWAGELFF
D gene: -; V gene: TRBV6-5; clone size: -; J gene: TRBJ1-4; CDR3 DNA: TGTGCCAGCAGTTACTCAAGGGTAAATGAAAAACTGTTTTTT; CDR3 protein: CASSYSRVNEKLFF
D gene: -; V gene: TRBV10-2; clone size: -; J gene: TRBJ1-1; CDR3 DNA: TGCGCCAGCGCTGCCTATACGGGGGCTTTCTTT; CDR3 protein: CASAAYTGAFF
D gene: TRBD2; V gene: TRBV7-6; clone size: -; J gene: TRBJ2-3; CDR3 DNA: TGTGCCAGCAGCTTAGCGCTCTTGGCGGGGGGCCTAACTAACACAGATACGCAGTATTTT; CDR3 protein: CASSLALLAGGLTNTDTQYF
D gene: TRBD2; V gene: TRBV5-4; clone size: -; J gene: TRBJ2-5; CDR3 DNA: TGTGCCAGCAGCACCATGGGAGGGGCGGAGACCCAGTACTTC; CDR3 protein: CASSTMGGAETQYF
D gene: -; V gene: TRBV11-1; clone size: -; J gene: TRBJ1-2; CDR3 DNA: TGTGCCAGCAGCTTAGCGTCGGCTACAGGGTATGGCTACACCTTC; CDR3 protein: CASSLASATGYGYTF
D gene: -; V gene: TRBV6-5; clone size: -; J gene: TRBJ2-3; CDR3 DNA: TGTGCCAGCAGTTATGAAGAGGGAGATACGCAGTATTTT; CDR3 protein: CASSYEEGDTQYF
D gene: TRBD1; V gene: TRBV19; clone size: -; J gene: TRBJ1-5; CDR3 DNA: TGTGCCAGTAGTATCGGCACAGGGGAGGTTCAGCCCCAGCATTTT; CDR3 protein: CASSIGTGEVQPQHF
D gene: -; V gene: TRBV5-5; clone size: -; J gene: TRBJ1-5; CDR3 DNA: TGTGCCAGCAGCTTGGTCCTGAGTGGCAATCAGCCCCAGCATTTT; CDR3 protein: CASSLVLSGNQPQHF
D gene: -; V gene: TRBV18; clone size: -; J gene: TRBJ1-4; CDR3 DNA: TGTGCCAGCTCACCAAGGGTGAATGAAAAACTGTTTTTT; CDR3 protein: CASSPRVNEKLFF
D gene: TRBD1; V gene: TRBV27; clone size: -; J gene: TRBJ2-5; CDR3 DNA: TGTGCCAGCAGGTCTACAGGGGGCGCGGGAGAGACCCAGTACTTC; CDR3 protein: CASRSTGGAGETQYF
D gene: -; V gene: TRBV11-2; clone size: -; J gene: TRBJ1-4; CDR3 DNA: TGTGCCAGCAGCTTAACAGAAACCACGGAATTGGCTGAAAAACTGTTTTTT; CDR3 protein: CASSLTETTELAEKLFF
D gene: -; V gene: TRBV7-8; clone size: -; J gene: TRBJ1-1; CDR3 DNA: TGTGCCAGCAGCTTAAAGTGGTCACGGGATCCCCTGAACACTGAAGCTTTCTTT; CDR3 protein: CASSLKWSRDPLNTEAFF
D gene: -; V gene: TRBV5-4; clone size: -; J gene: TRBJ1-3; CDR3 DNA: TGTGCCAGCAGCTTGGCTCGGGGGCCGGGAAACACCATATATTTT; CDR3 protein: CASSLARGPGNTIYF
D gene: -; V gene: TRBV11-2; clone size: -; J gene: TRBJ1-1; CDR3 DNA: TGTGCCAGCAGCTTAGATGTGGCGGGGACTGAAGCTTTCTTT; CDR3 protein: CASSLDVAGTEAFF